This T cell receptor (beta chain) stems from a study of naive and memory T cell subsets. CD4+ T cell IFNgamma after overnight CMV lysate exposure gave donor CMV status. Cells stained for CD3, CD4, CD8, CD45RA and CD27 were sorted into four subsets. This clonotype was seen repeatedly, ten times or more. An equimolar mix of two oligonucleotides served as the beta constant-region primer for TRBC1 and TRBC2. TCRdb independently ran MiXCR on the UMI-ligation and nested PCR reads; one entry per CDR3 protein. Of under 150,000 distinct CDR3 sequences in the sample, 15% to 20% were seen once. The J segment lost 3 bases and the V segment lost 5 bases, leaving 5 bases of the junction unmatched. The CDR3 covers 15 residues. CDR1 is DFQATT and CDR2 is SNEGSKA in the germline V gene (reference sequence).

The rearrangement uses TRBV20-1 and TRBJ2-7, with 15 bases lining up with TRBD2. The sequencing sample was made of naive CD4+ T cells from blood. This sequence was found in a human donor in good health. In nucleotides, the CDR3 is TGCAGTGCTGCCGGACTAGCGGGAGGGATCTACGAGCAGTACTTC. Protein product: CSAAGLAGGIYEQYF.